The present entry profiles one TCR beta chain with its context. This sample was taken from a study of cytotoxic CD8 clonotypes in ibrutinib-treated CLL. Overall study context: Mean per-sample yields comprised around 260,000 productive templates and tens of thousands of productive rearrangements.

Profiling relied on immunoSEQ multiplex PCR, and the TCRdb table lists in-frame clones only, not all of them. The sample shows roughly 180,000 clones, approximately 72% of them seen only once. V was clipped by 1 base and J by 1 base, with 10 bases between them. Germline CDR1 SEHNR, CDR2 FQNEAQ (reference sequence). The CDR3 contains 16 residues. J is TRBJ1-4 and V is TRBV7-9; TRBD1 is a possible D gene (6 bases). The receptor's source is a human donor with chronic lymphocytic leukemia. The sequencing here drew on PBMCs, taken after 24 months of ibrutinib treatment. The CDR3 region is CASSLEQGGTNEKLFF. Written as DNA, the CDR3 is TGTGCCAGCAGCTTAGAACAGGGTGGAACTAATGAAAAACTGTTTTTT.